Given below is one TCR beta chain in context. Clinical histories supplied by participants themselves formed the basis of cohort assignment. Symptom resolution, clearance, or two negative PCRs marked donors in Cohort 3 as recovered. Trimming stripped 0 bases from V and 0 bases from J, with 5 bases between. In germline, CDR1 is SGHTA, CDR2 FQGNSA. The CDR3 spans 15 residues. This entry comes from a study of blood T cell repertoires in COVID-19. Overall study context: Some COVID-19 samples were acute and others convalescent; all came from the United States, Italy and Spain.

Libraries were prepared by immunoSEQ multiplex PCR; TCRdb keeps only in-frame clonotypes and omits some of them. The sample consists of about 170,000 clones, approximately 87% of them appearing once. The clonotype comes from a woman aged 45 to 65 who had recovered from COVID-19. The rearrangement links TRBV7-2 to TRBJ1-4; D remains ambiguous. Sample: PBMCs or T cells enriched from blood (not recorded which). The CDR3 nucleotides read TGTGCCAGCAGCTTAGCCACAGCAACTAATGAAAAACTGTTTTTT. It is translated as CASSLATATNEKLFF.